What follows are 13 T cell receptor beta chains derived from one specimen sequenced in a study of human T cells and chemical hapten exposure. This sample's time point: patch test 1, 2 weeks after DPC sensitization. The treatment was: therapeutic diphenylcyclopropenone sensitization with weekly scalp DPC. Each CDR3 protein gets one entry after TCRdb re-called the RACE reads with MiXCR. There are tens of thousands of distinct CDR3 sequences in the sample; approximately 35% occur only once, and nearly 9% lies in the top ten. Source: whole blood, taken in connection with sensitization to the hapten diphenylcyclopropenone (DPC). Every receptor here comes from a middle-aged man with alopecia areata. Some clones in this sample may be carry-over from other donors' samples.

This sequence joins TRBV2 and TRBJ1-4, with unresolved D. Trimming pared 6 bases from V and 4 bases from J, leaving 9 bases between. Germline CDR1 reads SNHLY; CDR2 reads FYNNEI. The CDR3 is 13 amino acids. This chain's CDR3 is CASRDPSNEKLFF. CDR3 nucleotides: TGTGCCAGCAGAGACCCCAGTAATGAAAAACTGTTTTTT.

This clonotype was picked up a small number of times. The chain uses TRBV6-2 or TRBV6-3 and TRBJ1-5; tentatively, D is TRBD1 (6 bases). The CDR3 totals 16 residues. V lost 5 bases and J 2 bases, leaving 16 bases between the germline ends. Germline values: CDR1 MNHEY, CDR2 SVGEGT. The CDR3 loop reads CASSETGGTGNQPQHF. The CDR3 DNA sequence: TGTGCCAGCAGTGAGACAGGCGGCACGGGCAATCAGCCCCAGCATTTT.

This clonotype showed up just a few times. This chain joins TRBV28 and TRBJ2-3, with 7 bases fitting TRBD2. Per the germline V gene, CDR1 is MDHEN and CDR2 is SYDVKM. This CDR3 is 15 amino acids long. Unmatched junction bases numbered 9, after V lost 7 bases and J lost 2 bases. DNA of the CDR3: TGTGCCAGCAACCTAGCGGTTCTAGACACAGATACGCAGTATTTT. Translated, it gives CASNLAVLDTDTQYF.

The V gene is TRBV6-5, the J gene TRBJ2-6; possibly TRBD1 for D (5 bases). V lost 8 bases to trimming and J lost 0 bases, with 20 bases between them. This CDR3 comprises 18 residues. Germline assignment: CDR1 MNHEY and CDR2 SVGAGI. Here the CDR3 DNA reads TGTGCCAGCTGGGAACACGCAGGGTGGGACTCTGGGGCCAACGTCCTGACTTTC. Translation gives CASWEHAGWDSGANVLTF.

The CDR3 sequence is CASSDGRSGNTIYF. The CDR3 nucleotides are TGTGCCAGCAGTGATGGTCGCTCTGGAAACACCATATATTTT. The rearrangement links TRBV25-1 to TRBJ1-3, with D hard to call. Trimming took 3 bases from V and 0 from J, leaving 6 bases between them. Germline V gene sequence: CDR1 MGHDK, CDR2 SYGVNS. The length of the CDR3 is 14 residues.

The rearrangement joins TRBV5-1 to TRBJ1-2; no clear D gene. Trimming removed 0 bases at V and 0 bases at J, with 9 bases between. CDR1 and CDR2 (germline): SGHRS, YFSETQ. CDR3 length: 15 residues. The CDR3 here is CASSLGPTTNYGYTF. In DNA, the CDR3 is TGCGCCAGCAGCTTGGGGCCGACAACTAACTATGGCTACACCTTC.

This clonotype was detected only a few times. J is TRBJ2-1 and V is TRBV7-9; D is tentatively TRBD1 or TRBD2 (5 bases each). CDR3 length: 14 residues. Germline CDR1 reads SEHNR; CDR2 reads FQNEAQ (reference sequence). V lost 7 bases to trimming and J lost 5 bases, with 15 bases between them. CDR3 sequence (DNA): TGTGCCAGCAAGCAACCGGGACCCGACAATGAGCAGTTCTTC. Its translation is CASKQPGPDNEQFF. Full variable domain (outside the CDR3, taken from reference TRBV7-9 and TRBJ2-1): DTGVSQNPRHKITKRGQNVTFRCDPISEHNRLYWYRQTLGQGPEFLTYFQNEAQLEKSRLLSDRFSAERPKGSFSTLEIQRTEQGDSAMYLCASKQPGPDNEQFFGPGTRLTVL.

This clonotype has just a few counts. The chain employs TRBV28 and TRBJ2-5, with 7 positions matching TRBD2. The CDR3 extends over 14 amino acids. CDR1 and CDR2 (germline): MDHEN, SYDVKM. Losses at the gene ends were 6 bases for V and 5 bases for J; bases not matched to a gene: 9. The CDR3 DNA follows: TGTGCCAGCAGAGGGGTGGGGGGGGAGGAGACCCAGTACTTC. This gives the protein CASRGVGGEETQYF.

The rearrangement links TRBV20-1 to TRBJ1-5; weak D call: TRBD1 (6 bases). The germline V and J ends were trimmed by 6 bases and 5 bases, with 14 bases remaining between them. CDR3 length equals 13 residues. Germline CDR1 is DFQATT and CDR2 is SNEGSKA (reference sequence). The DNA of the CDR3 is TGCAGTGCATTAAGACAGGCTGATCAGCCCCAGCATTTT. Residues: CSALRQADQPQHF.

The V gene is TRBV27, the J gene TRBJ2-7; D perhaps matches TRBD2 (5 bases). CDR3 length: 13 amino acids. CDR1 MNHEY and CDR2 SMNVEV come from the germline V gene (reference sequence). V shed 5 bases and J shed 4 bases, with 12 bases lying between them. DNA of the CDR3: TGTGCCAGCAGTATGGGGAGAGCATACGAGCAGTACTTC. Protein sequence: CASSMGRAYEQYF.

CDR3 DNA sequence: TGTGCCAGCAGCTTAGCTGACAGCAATCAGCCCCAGCATTTT. Translated: CASSLADSNQPQHF. This rearrangement joins TRBV11-2 to TRBJ1-5; D unresolved. Trimming left V 1 base short and J 1 base short, with 5 bases between. This CDR3 contains 14 residues. The V gene's germline CDR1 is SGHAT and CDR2 FQNNGV.

This chain links TRBV9 with TRBJ2-3; D is perhaps TRBD2 (5 bases). The length of the CDR3 is 15 residues. V lost 4 bases and J 2 bases, leaving 14 bases between the germline ends. Germline loops: CDR1 SGDLS, CDR2 YYNGEE. CDR3 protein: CASSLRGTNTDTQYF. In DNA, the CDR3 is TGTGCCAGCAGCCTACGGGGTACCAACACAGATACGCAGTATTTT. Supplemented by reference TRBV9 and TRBJ2-3, the full variable domain reads DSGVTQTPKHLITATGQRVTLRCSPRSGDLSVYWYQQSLDQGLQFLIQYYNGEERAKGNILERFSAQQFPDLHSELNLSSLELGDSALYFCASSLRGTNTDTQYFGPGTRLTVL.

The rearrangement joins TRBV12-3 or TRBV12-4 to TRBJ2-6; 10 nucleotides line up with TRBD1. J lost 1 base, V lost 3 bases, and 9 bases had no gene match. The CDR3 runs 19 residues. Written as DNA, the CDR3 is TGTGCCAGCAGTTTTTCCGGGACAGGGGTTTCATCTGGGGCCAACGTCCTGACTTTC. Translation: CASSFSGTGVSSGANVLTF.